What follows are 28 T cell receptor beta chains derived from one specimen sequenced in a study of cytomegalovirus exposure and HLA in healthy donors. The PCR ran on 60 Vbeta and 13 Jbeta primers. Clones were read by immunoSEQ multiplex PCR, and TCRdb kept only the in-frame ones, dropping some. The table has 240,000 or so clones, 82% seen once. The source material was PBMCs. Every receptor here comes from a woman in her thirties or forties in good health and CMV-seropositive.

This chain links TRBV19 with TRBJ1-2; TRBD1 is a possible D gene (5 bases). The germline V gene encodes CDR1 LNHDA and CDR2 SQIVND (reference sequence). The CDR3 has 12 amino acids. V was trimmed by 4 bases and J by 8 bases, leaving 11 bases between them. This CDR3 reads CASSTGWFGYTF. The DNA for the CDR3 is TGTGCCAGTAGTACAGGGTGGTTCGGCTACACCTTC. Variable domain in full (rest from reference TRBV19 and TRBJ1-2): DGGITQSPKYLFRKEGQNVTLSCEQNLNHDAMYWYRQDPGQGLRLIYYSQIVNDFQKGDIAEGYSVSREKKESFPLTVTSAQKNPTAFYLCASSTGWFGYTFGSGTRLTVV.

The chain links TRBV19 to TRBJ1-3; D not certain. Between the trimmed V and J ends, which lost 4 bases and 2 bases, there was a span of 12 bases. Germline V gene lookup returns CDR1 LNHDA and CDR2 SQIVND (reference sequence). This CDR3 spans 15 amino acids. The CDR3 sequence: CASSKIGDPGNTIYF. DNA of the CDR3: TGTGCCAGTAGTAAAATTGGAGACCCTGGAAACACCATATATTTT.

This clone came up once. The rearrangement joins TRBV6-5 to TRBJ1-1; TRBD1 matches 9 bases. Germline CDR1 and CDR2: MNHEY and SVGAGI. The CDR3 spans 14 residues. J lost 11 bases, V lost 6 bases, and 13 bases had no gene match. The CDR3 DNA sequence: TGTGCCAGCAGCTCTCGCCTAACAGGGGGCTGGGCTTTCTTT. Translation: CASSSRLTGGWAFF.

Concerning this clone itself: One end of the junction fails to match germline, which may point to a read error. The CDR3 DNA sequence: TGTGCTAGCAGCCCTATTTTACAGGAAAACACTGAAGCTTTCTTT. It encodes CASSPILQENTEAFF. This rearrangement joins TRBV7-7 to TRBJ1-1; perhaps TRBD1 as D (5 bases). Per germline, CDR1 SSHAT and CDR2 FNYEAQ (reference sequence). The CDR3 totals 15 residues. Full variable domain (remainder filled in from reference TRBV7-7 and TRBJ1-1): GAGVSQSPRYKVTKRGQDVTLRCDPISSHATLYWYQQALGQGPEFLTYFNYEAQPDKSGLPSDRFSAERPEGSISTLTIQRTEQRDSAMYRCASSPILQENTEAFFGQGTRLTVV.

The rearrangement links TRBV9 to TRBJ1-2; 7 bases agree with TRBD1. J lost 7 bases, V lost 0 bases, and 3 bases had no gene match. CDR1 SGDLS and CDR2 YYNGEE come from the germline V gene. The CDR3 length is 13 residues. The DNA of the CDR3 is TGTGCCAGCAGCGTAGAGGGGGCGGGTGGCTACACCTTC. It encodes CASSVEGAGGYTF. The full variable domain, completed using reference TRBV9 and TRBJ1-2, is DSGVTQTPKHLITATGQRVTLRCSPRSGDLSVYWYQQSLDQGLQFLIQYYNGEERAKGNILERFSAQQFPDLHSELNLSSLELGDSALYFCASSVEGAGGYTFGSGTRLTVV.

The CDR3 sequence is CASSSTAKPGNTIYF. In DNA, the CDR3 is TGCGCCAGCAGCTCCACAGCCAAACCAGGAAACACCATATATTTT. The chain employs TRBV5-1 and TRBJ1-3; D uncertain. Germline V gene data show CDR1 as SGHRS and CDR2 as YFSETQ. The CDR3 totals 15 residues. Trimming cost V 3 bases and J 4 bases, with 14 bases left between them.

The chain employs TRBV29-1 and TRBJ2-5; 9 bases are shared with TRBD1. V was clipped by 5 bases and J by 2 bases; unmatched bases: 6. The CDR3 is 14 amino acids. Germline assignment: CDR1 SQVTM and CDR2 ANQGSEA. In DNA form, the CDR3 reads TGCAGCGTTTGGTGGGGACAGGGACAAGAGACCCAGTACTTC. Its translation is CSVWWGQGQETQYF.

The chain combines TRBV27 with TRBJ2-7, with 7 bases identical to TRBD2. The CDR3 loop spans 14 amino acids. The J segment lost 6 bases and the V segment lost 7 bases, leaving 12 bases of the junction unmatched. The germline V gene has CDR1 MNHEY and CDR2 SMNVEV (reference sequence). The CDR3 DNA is TGTGCCAGCAACATGGGGGGGAGTTGGAGCGAGCAGTACTTC. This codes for CASNMGGSWSEQYF.

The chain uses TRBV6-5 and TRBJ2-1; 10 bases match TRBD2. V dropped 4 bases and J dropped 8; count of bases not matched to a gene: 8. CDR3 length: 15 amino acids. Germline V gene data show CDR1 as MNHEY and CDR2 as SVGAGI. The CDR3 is CASSWIPSGSYEQFF. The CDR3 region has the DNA TGTGCCAGCAGTTGGATCCCTAGCGGGAGCTATGAGCAGTTCTTC.

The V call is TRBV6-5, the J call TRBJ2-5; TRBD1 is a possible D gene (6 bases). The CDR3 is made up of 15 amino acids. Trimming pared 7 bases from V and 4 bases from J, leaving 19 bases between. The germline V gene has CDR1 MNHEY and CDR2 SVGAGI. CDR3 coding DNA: TGTGCCAGCATTGGGTCACAGGGCCCCGGAGAGACCCAGTACTTC. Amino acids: CASIGSQGPGETQYF.

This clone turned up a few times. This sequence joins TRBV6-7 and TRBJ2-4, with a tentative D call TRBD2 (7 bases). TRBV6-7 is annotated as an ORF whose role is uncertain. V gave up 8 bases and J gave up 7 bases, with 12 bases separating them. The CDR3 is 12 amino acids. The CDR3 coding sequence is TGTGCCAGCGGGGGGGCGGCGAACATTCAGTACTTC. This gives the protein CASGGAANIQYF.

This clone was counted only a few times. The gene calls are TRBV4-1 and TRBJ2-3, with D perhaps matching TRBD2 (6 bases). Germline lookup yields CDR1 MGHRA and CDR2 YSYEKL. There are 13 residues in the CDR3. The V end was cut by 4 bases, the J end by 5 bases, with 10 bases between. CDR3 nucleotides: TGCGCCAGCAGCCCAGCGGGCGGAGATACGCAGTATTTT. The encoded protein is CASSPAGGDTQYF.

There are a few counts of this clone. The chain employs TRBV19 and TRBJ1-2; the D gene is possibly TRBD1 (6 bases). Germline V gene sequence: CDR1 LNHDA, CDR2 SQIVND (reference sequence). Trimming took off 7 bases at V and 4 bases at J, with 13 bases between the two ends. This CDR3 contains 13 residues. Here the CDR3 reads CASTRDIAYGYTF. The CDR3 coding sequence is TGTGCCAGTACGAGGGACATAGCCTATGGCTACACCTTC.

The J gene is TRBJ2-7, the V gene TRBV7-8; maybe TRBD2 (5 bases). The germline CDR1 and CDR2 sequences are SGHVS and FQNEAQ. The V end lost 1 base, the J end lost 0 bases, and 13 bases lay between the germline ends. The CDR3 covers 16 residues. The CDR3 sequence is CASSLDREAPSYEQYF. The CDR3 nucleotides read TGTGCCAGCAGCTTAGATCGGGAAGCCCCCTCCTACGAGCAGTACTTC.

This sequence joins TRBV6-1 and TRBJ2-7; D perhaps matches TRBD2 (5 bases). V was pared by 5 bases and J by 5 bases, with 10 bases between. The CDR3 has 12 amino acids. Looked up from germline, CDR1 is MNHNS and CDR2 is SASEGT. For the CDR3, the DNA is TGTGCCAGCAGTCCCGGAGGCGACGAGCAGTACTTC. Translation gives CASSPGGDEQYF.

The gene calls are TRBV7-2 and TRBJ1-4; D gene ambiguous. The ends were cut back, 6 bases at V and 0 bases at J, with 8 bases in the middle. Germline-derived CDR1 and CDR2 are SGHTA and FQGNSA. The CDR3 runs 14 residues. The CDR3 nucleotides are TGTGCCAGCAGTCTGTTTGCAACTAATGAAAAACTGTTTTTT. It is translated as CASSLFATNEKLFF.

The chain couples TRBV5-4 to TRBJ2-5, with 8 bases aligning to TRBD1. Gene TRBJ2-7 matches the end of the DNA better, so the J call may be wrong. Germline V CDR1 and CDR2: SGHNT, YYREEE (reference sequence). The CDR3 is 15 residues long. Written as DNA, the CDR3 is TGTGCCAGCAGCCATAGCCCCAGGGGGCTCTACGAGCAGTACTTC. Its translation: CASSHSPRGLYEQYF.

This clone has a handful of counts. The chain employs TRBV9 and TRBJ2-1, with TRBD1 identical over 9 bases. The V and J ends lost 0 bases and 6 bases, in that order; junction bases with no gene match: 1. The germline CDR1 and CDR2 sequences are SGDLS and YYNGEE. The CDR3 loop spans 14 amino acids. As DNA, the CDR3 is TGTGCCAGCAGCGTAGGGGACAGGGCCAATGAGCAGTTCTTC. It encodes CASSVGDRANEQFF.

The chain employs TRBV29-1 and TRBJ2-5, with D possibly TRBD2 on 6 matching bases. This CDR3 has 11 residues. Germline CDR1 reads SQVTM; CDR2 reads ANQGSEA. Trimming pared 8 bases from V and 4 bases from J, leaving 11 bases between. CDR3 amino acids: CSTGVGETQYF. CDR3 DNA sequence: TGCAGCACGGGAGTCGGAGAGACCCAGTACTTC.

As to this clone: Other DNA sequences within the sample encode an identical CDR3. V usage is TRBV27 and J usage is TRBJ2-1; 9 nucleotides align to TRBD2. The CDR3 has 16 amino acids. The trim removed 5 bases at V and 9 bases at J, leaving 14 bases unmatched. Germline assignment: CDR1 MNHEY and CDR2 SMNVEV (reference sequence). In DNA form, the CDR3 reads TGTGCCAGCAGTCCTTTAGCGGGAGTAAAAGACGGTGAGCAGTTCTTC. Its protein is CASSPLAGVKDGEQFF.

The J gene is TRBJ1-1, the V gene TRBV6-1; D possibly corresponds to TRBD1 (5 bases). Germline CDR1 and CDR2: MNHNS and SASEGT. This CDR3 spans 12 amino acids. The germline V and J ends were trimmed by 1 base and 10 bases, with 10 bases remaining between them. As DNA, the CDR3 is TGTGCCAGCAGTGAAGGACAGCTAAGAGCTTTCTTT. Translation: CASSEGQLRAFF.

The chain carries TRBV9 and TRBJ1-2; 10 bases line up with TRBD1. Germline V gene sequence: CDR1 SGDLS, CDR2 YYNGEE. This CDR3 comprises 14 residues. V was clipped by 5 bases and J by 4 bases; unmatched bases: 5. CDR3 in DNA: TGTGCCAGCAGTGCGGACAGGGGGATCTATGGCTACACCTTC. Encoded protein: CASSADRGIYGYTF.

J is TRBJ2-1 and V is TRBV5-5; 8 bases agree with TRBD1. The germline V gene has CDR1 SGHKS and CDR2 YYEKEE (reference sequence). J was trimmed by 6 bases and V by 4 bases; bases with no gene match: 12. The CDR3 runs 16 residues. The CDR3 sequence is CASSPWGTGRANEQFF. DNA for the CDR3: TGTGCCAGCAGCCCCTGGGGGACAGGCCGGGCCAATGAGCAGTTCTTC. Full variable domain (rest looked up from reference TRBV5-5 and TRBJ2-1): DAGVTQSPTHLIKTRGQQVTLRCSPISGHKSVSWYQQVLGQGPQFIFQYYEKEERGRGNFPDRFSARQFPNYSSELNVNALLLGDSALYLCASSPWGTGRANEQFFGPGTRLTVL.

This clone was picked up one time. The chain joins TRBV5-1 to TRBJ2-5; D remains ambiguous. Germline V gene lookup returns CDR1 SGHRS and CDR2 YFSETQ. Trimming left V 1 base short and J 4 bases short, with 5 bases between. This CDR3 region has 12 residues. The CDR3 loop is CASSLIRETQYF. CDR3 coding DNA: TGCGCCAGCAGCTTGATTAGAGAGACCCAGTACTTC.

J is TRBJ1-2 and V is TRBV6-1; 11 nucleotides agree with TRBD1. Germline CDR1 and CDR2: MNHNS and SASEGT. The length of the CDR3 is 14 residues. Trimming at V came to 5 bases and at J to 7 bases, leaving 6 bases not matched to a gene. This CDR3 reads CASSFGQGAVGYTF. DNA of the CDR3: TGTGCCAGCAGTTTTGGACAGGGGGCTGTTGGCTACACCTTC.

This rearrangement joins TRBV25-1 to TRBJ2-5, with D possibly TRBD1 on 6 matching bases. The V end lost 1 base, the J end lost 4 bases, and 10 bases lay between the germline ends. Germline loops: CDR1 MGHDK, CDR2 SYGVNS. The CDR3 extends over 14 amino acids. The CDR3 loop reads CASSEWTEGETQYF. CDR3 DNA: TGTGCCAGCAGTGAATGGACAGAAGGAGAGACCCAGTACTTC.

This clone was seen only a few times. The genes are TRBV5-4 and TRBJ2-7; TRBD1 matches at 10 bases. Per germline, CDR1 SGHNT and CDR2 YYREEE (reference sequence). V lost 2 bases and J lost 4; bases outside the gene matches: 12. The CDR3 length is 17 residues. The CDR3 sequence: CASSLGTGVGGGYEQYF. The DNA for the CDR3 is TGTGCCAGCAGCTTAGGGACAGGGGTCGGTGGCGGGTACGAGCAGTACTTC.

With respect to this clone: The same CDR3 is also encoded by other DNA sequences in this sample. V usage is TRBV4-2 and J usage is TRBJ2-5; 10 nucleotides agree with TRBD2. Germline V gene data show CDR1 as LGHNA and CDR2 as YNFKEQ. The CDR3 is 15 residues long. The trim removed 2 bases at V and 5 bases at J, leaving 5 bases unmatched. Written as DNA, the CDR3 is TGTGCCAGCAGCCAAATAGCGGGAGGTGGGGAGACCCAGTACTTC. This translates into CASSQIAGGGETQYF.